These T cell receptor beta chains were read from a single sample in a study of cytomegalovirus exposure and HLA in healthy donors. Produced via immunoSEQ multiplex PCR; TCRdb's table is partial and in-frame only. The table lists 90,000 to 100,000 clones, approximately 90% of them singletons. Sample: PBMCs. Receptors were obtained from a woman in her 30s in good health and CMV-seronegative. Each CDR3 is given with its conserved first and last residue. The order of the fields is CDR3 length, clone size, V gene, D gene, J gene, CDR3 DNA, CDR3 protein. The D gene is left open where the match is weak. The size field is filled for only some rows; it gives once, few, many or a size class.

15	.	TRBV7-6	.	TRBJ1-3	TGTGCCAGCAGCAAGGACGGACTCTCTGGAAACACCATATATTTT	CASSKDGLSGNTIYF
15	.	TRBV5-1	.	TRBJ1-5	TGCGCCAGCAGTCCCGGTGCGATGGGCGATCAGCCCCAGCATTTT	CASSPGAMGDQPQHF
14	few	TRBV11-2	.	TRBJ2-7	TGTGCCAGCAGCTTAGCCCCCCTTTCCTACGAGCAGTACTTC	CASSLAPLSYEQYF
13	once	TRBV9	TRBD1	TRBJ2-5	TGTGCCAGCAGCCGACAGGGGCAAGAGACCCAGTACTTC	CASSRQGQETQYF
16	.	TRBV14	.	TRBJ1-1	TGTGCCAGCAGCCAACTAAGGGACACCGGGAACACTGAAGCTTTCTTT	CASSQLRDTGNTEAFF
15	.	TRBV11-2	TRBD2	TRBJ2-5	TGTGCCAGCAGCTCCCCCCTGGCGGGGGTAGAGACCCAGTACTTC	CASSSPLAGVETQYF
13	.	TRBV19	.	TRBJ2-1	TGTGCCAGTAGTATCAGTAGTCGGAGGCCACAGTTCTTC	CASSISSRRPQFF
15	.	TRBV27	TRBD1	TRBJ2-2	TGTGCCAGCAGACGGGACAGGGGGCCTACCGGGGAGCTGTTTTTT	CASRRDRGPTGELFF
12	.	TRBV7-9	.	TRBJ1-3	TGTGCCAGCAGCCTCGGGGGAAACACCATATATTTT	CASSLGGNTIYF
15	.	TRBV9	TRBD1	TRBJ2-1	TGTGCCAGCAGCGTATCTCCCTCACAGGGGAATGAGCAGTTCTTC	CASSVSPSQGNEQFF
13	.	TRBV28	.	TRBJ2-3	TGTGCCAGCAGTCCCCACAGGACAGATACGCAGTATTTT	CASSPHRTDTQYF
15	.	TRBV27	TRBD1	TRBJ1-2	TGTGCCAGCAGCCCTACCGACAGGGGGGGCTATGGCTACACCTTC	CASSPTDRGGYGYTF
14	.	TRBV5-1	TRBD1	TRBJ1-2	TGCGCCAGCAGCCACCACAGGGGGCAGAGTGGCTACACCTTC	CASSHHRGQSGYTF
14	.	TRBV2	TRBD2	TRBJ2-7	TGTGCCAGCAGTGAAAGAGCGGGAGGGCGTGAGCAGTACTTC	CASSERAGGREQYF
17	.	TRBV28	TRBD2	TRBJ2-7	TGTGCCAGCAGTTTACCAGCGGGGCAGCCTTCTTCCTACGAGCAGTACTTC	CASSLPAGQPSSYEQYF
20	.	TRBV11-3	.	TRBJ2-7	TGTGCCAGCAGCTTAGATCCCTACCCCCTCTCCCCCTACCGGTCCTACGAGCAGTACTTC	CASSLDPYPLSPYRSYEQYF
17	.	TRBV4-1	TRBD2	TRBJ2-1	TGCGCCAGCAGCCAAGATCGGAGCGGGGGACTTTACAATGAGCAGTTCTTC	CASSQDRSGGLYNEQFF
20	.	TRBV4-1	TRBD2	TRBJ2-4	TGCGCCAGCAGCCAACCTGTACTAGCGGGAGGGCCACGGTCCAAAAACATTCAGTACTTC	CASSQPVLAGGPRSKNIQYF
13	.	TRBV18	.	TRBJ1-2	TGTGCCAGCTCAGCTACAGGGTTTTGGGGCTACACCTTC	CASSATGFWGYTF
12	.	TRBV29-1	.	TRBJ1-4	TGCAGCGTTACTCCGACCCCGGGTAAATTGTTTTTT	CSVTPTPGKLFF
13	.	TRBV5-4	TRBD2	TRBJ2-1	TGTGCCAGCAGCTTTAGCGGGGGTAATGAGCAGTTCTTC	CASSFSGGNEQFF
15	.	TRBV28	.	TRBJ1-2	TGTGCCAGCAGTTTAGAGGGTGCGGGGAACTATGGCTACACCTTC	CASSLEGAGNYGYTF
15	once	TRBV18	.	TRBJ1-5	TGTGCCAGCTCACGGCGGGAGACGGGCAATCAGCCCCAGCATTTT	CASSRRETGNQPQHF
16	.	TRBV5-8	.	TRBJ1-5	TGTGCCAGCAGCTTGTTCCCGGGTCTGAGCAATCAGCCCCAGCATTTT	CASSLFPGLSNQPQHF
16	.	TRBV10-3	TRBD1	TRBJ1-2	TGTGCCATCAGCTTAGCCGGGACAGGTACTTCCTATGGCTACACCTTC	CAISLAGTGTSYGYTF
14	.	TRBV18	TRBD2	TRBJ2-5	TGTGCCAGCTCACCAGGGAGGGTGGAAGAGACCCAGTACTTC	CASSPGRVEETQYF